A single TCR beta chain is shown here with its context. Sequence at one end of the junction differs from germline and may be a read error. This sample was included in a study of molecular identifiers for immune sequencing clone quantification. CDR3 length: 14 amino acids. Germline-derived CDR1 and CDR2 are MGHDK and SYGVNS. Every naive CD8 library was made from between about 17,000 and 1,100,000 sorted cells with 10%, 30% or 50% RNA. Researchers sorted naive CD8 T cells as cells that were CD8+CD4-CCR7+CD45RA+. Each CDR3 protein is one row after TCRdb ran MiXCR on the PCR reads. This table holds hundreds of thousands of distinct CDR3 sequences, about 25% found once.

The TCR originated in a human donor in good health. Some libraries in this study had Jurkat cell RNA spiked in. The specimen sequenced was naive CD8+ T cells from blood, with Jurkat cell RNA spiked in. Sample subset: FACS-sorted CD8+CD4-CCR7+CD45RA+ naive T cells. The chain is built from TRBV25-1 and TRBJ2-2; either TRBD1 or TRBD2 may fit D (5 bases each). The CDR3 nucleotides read TGTGCCAGCAGCCAGCGAGGAATTTCCGGGGCGCTGTTTTTT. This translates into CASSQRGISGALFF.